This T cell receptor beta chain emerged from a study of vaccination and CD4 T cells after COVID-19. Treatment in this sample: approximately nine-day PBMC culture with coronavirus spike peptide pools or control peptides (ViraFEST assay). With regard to this clonotype: Antigen unknown. Mismatch with germline at one junction end may stem from a read error.

Cultured CD4+ T cell DNA underwent sequencing with the Oncomine TCR Beta short-read assay. TCRdb used MiXCR to reprocess the PCR reads, holding one entry per CDR3 protein. The sample lists approximately 10,000 distinct CDR3 sequences; 61% were seen once. The CDR3 runs 11 residues. Germline CDR1 and CDR2: MNHNS and SASEGT. This receptor was identified in a human donor who had recovered from COVID-19. The sample taken for sequencing was CD4+ T cells from blood, cultured in vitro. This chain links TRBV6-1 with TRBJ1-1, with D uncertain. The CDR3 nucleotides are TGTGTCAGCACCAAGAACACTGAAGCTTTCTTT. Translated: CVSTKNTEAFF.